This T cell receptor beta chain stems from a study of blood T cell repertoires in COVID-19. Study in general: Sites in the United States, Italy and Spain provided acute and convalescent COVID-19 samples. In each case, the material was cDNA or gDNA derived from T cells, B-cell-depleted T cells, or PBMCs.

Followed over time, Seattle patients had been enrolled while infection was active. The CDR3 runs 13 residues. Germline V gives CDR1 MGHDK, CDR2 SYGVNS. V was pared by 6 bases and J by 6 bases, with 9 bases between. In the original workflow: Reference gene primer amplification yielded estimated nucleated cell counts. Sequenced by immunoSEQ multiplex PCR; TCRdb stores in-frame clones only, minus some. V and J calls and clone size are given by that table; D and trimming were obtained from the DNA. The data show more than 200,000 clones, around four fifths seen once. The chain is built from TRBV25-1 and TRBJ1-6; D remains ambiguous. The TCR was taken from a woman aged 80 or over with COVID-19, enrolled during active disease. Source material: peripheral blood. The CDR3 DNA sequence: TGTGCCAGCAGAGCGAATCTTAATTCACCCCTCCACTTT. It is translated as CASRANLNSPLHF.